These T cell receptor beta chains were read from a single sample in a study of CD8 T cells in ankylosing spondylitis. TCRdb independently ran MiXCR on the 5' RACE reads; one entry per CDR3 protein. The sample includes about 340,000 distinct CDR3 sequences, 7.5% to 9% of them seen just once. The material sequenced was blood, either unsorted or a sorted T cell fraction (not recorded which). These receptor sequences come from a male donor with ankylosing spondylitis. CDR3s include the opening cysteine and the closing phenylalanine or tryptophan. Fields, in order: D gene, clone size, V gene, J gene, CDR3 protein, CDR3 DNA. A D gene is named only where the DNA matches it firmly. Not all rows give a size; the values are once, few, many and, for expanded clones, a class.

TRBD2	few	TRBV20-1	TRBJ2-7	CSARDRLTSGATGEQYF	TGCAGTGCTAGAGACCGCTTGACTAGCGGAGCTACGGGGGAGCAGTACTTC
NA	few	TRBV14	TRBJ2-1	CASSHKRENDEQFF	TGTGCCAGCAGCCACAAGAGGGAGAACGATGAGCAGTTCTTC
NA	many	TRBV20-1	TRBJ2-7	CSARGAPGANSYEQYF	TGCAGTGCCAGGGGGGCGCCAGGAGCTAACTCCTACGAGCAGTACTTC
TRBD2	many	TRBV5-1	TRBJ2-7	CASSPNSGSLYEQYF	TGCGCCAGCAGCCCAAATAGCGGGAGTTTATACGAGCAGTACTTC
TRBD1	NA	TRBV2	TRBJ1-2	CASREGQGYYGYTF	TGTGCCAGCAGGGAAGGACAGGGTTACTATGGCTACACCTTC
TRBD2	few	TRBV5-1	TRBJ2-7	CASSGGVAGDYEQYF	TGCGCCAGCAGCGGGGGGGTAGCGGGAGACTACGAGCAGTACTTC
NA	NA	TRBV6-1	TRBJ1-5	CASEGGFGDISNQPQHF	TGTGCCAGCGAAGGGGGATTCGGTGATATTAGCAATCAGCCCCAGCATTTT
NA	few	TRBV20-1	TRBJ1-4	CSANPGATNEKLFF	TGCAGTGCTAATCCAGGGGCAACTAATGAAAAACTGTTTTTT
NA	many	TRBV30	TRBJ1-1	CAWSPMGGTEAFF	TGTGCCTGGAGTCCGATGGGCGGCACTGAAGCTTTCTTT
NA	few	TRBV29-1	TRBJ2-7	CSVERSYEQYF	TGCAGCGTTGAGAGGAGCTACGAGCAGTACTTC
NA	NA	TRBV2	TRBJ2-1	CASSEIPTVGNTDEQFF	TGTGCCAGCAGTGAAATCCCCACAGTGGGGAACACCGATGAGCAGTTCTTC
TRBD2	NA	TRBV7-3	TRBJ2-1	CASSLNPPSSGSLDEQFF	TGTGCCAGCAGCTTAAACCCCCCCTCTAGCGGGAGTCTCGATGAGCAGTTCTTC
NA	NA	TRBV29-1	TRBJ2-7	CSVGLGRAGEQYF	TGCAGCGTTGGCCTCGGGAGAGCGGGTGAGCAGTACTTC
NA	NA	TRBV2	TRBJ1-4	CASSVSPTTNEKLFF	TGTGCCAGCAGTGTCTCGCCTACAACTAATGAAAAACTGTTTTTT
NA	many	TRBV7-9	TRBJ2-1	CASSLVGSSYEQFF	TGTGCCAGCAGCTTAGTAGGTTCTAGTTATGAGCAGTTCTTC
NA	few	TRBV11-3	TRBJ2-4	CASSLVNRVGIQYF	TGTGCCAGCAGCTTAGTCAACAGGGTAGGCATTCAGTACTTC
NA	NA	TRBV4-2	TRBJ2-5	CASSHPSRMETQYF	TGTGCCAGCAGCCATCCTTCGCGAATGGAGACCCAGTACTTC
TRBD2	NA	TRBV12-3/TRBV12-4	TRBJ2-1	CASSLSVVSGRTYNEQFF	TGTGCCAGCAGTTTATCCGTCGTTAGCGGGAGAACCTACAATGAGCAGTTCTTC
TRBD2	NA	TRBV6-5	TRBJ2-1	CASTRGSNEQFF	TGTGCCAGCACACGCGGGAGTAATGAGCAGTTCTTC
NA	many	TRBV25-1	TRBJ2-7	CASRSTGLYGEQYF	TGTGCCAGTCGGAGCACAGGGCTCTACGGCGAGCAGTACTTC
TRBD2	few	TRBV2	TRBJ2-1	CASRIAGDEQFF	TGTGCCAGCAGGATAGCGGGAGATGAGCAGTTCTTC
TRBD1	NA	TRBV20-1	TRBJ1-5	CSALSGTGFSTVQPQHF	TGCAGTGCTCTCTCAGGGACAGGGTTTAGCACTGTTCAGCCCCAGCATTTT
TRBD1	once	TRBV7-9	TRBJ1-2	CASSDWTGFVDGYTF	TGTGCCAGCAGCGACTGGACAGGGTTCGTGGATGGCTACACCTTC
NA	few	TRBV27	TRBJ1-5	CASSSRQPIGSNQPQHF	TGTGCCAGCAGCTCACGACAGCCGATCGGGAGCAATCAGCCCCAGCATTTT
NA	few	TRBV6-2/TRBV6-3	TRBJ2-1	CASTTVGDIREDKFF	TGTGCCAGCACCACCGTTGGTGATATACGGGAAGATAAGTTCTTC
NA	few	TRBV12-3/TRBV12-4	TRBJ1-4	CASSLGRTSATNEKLFF	TGTGCCAGCAGCCTAGGTCGGACATCTGCAACTAATGAAAAACTGTTTTTT
TRBD2	few	TRBV5-1	TRBJ2-2	CASSPPGGANTGELFF	TGCGCCAGCAGCCCCCCGGGAGGCGCGAACACCGGGGAGCTGTTTTTT
NA	NA	TRBV4-1	TRBJ2-7	CASSMGARAASYEQYF	TGCGCCAGCAGCATGGGGGCCAGGGCGGCATCCTACGAGCAGTACTTC
NA	many	TRBV14	TRBJ2-7	CASREQGSYEQYF	TGTGCCAGCAGAGAACAGGGCTCCTACGAGCAGTACTTC
TRBD2	NA	TRBV11-2	TRBJ2-1	CASSLREFNEQFF	TGTGCCAGCAGCCTGCGGGAGTTCAATGAGCAGTTCTTC
TRBD1	few	TRBV4-1	TRBJ1-5	CASTRTGGLFDQPQHF	TGCGCCAGCACTCGGACAGGGGGTTTATTTGATCAGCCCCAGCATTTT
NA	many	TRBV10-3	TRBJ1-5	CAISDTLSNQPQHF	TGTGCCATCAGTGACACTTTAAGCAATCAGCCCCAGCATTTT
TRBD2	many	TRBV9	TRBJ2-3	CASSVPGTSGTDTQYF	TGTGCCAGCAGTGTTCCCGGGACTAGCGGGACAGATACGCAGTATTTT
NA	many	TRBV29-1	TRBJ2-2	CSVEVITAGELFF	TGCAGCGTTGAAGTTATCACGGCCGGGGAGCTGTTTTTT
NA	many	TRBV18	TRBJ1-6	CATHGGAPGPDSPLHF	TGTGCCACCCACGGGGGGGCCCCTGGCCCTGATTCACCCCTCCACTTT
NA	many	TRBV20-1	TRBJ1-1	CSARRGGSEAFF	TGCAGTGCTAGGCGGGGGGGGAGTGAAGCTTTCTTT
TRBD1	many	TRBV2	TRBJ2-1	CASRDRGYNEQFF	TGTGCCAGCAGGGACAGGGGATACAATGAGCAGTTCTTC
TRBD2	NA	TRBV20-1	TRBJ2-3	CSATRLARADTQYF	TGCAGTGCTACCCGACTAGCTCGCGCAGATACGCAGTATTTT
NA	many	TRBV7-8	TRBJ2-3	CASSFLAASTDTQYF	TGTGCCAGCAGCTTTTTAGCAGCTAGCACAGATACGCAGTATTTT
TRBD1	NA	TRBV5-1	TRBJ2-1	CASSLAQGAVREQFF	TGCGCCAGCAGCTTGGCACAGGGGGCGGTCAGGGAGCAGTTCTTC
NA	many	TRBV11-1	TRBJ2-7	CASSLAPGSYEQYF	TGTGCCAGCAGCTTAGCCCCTGGCTCCTACGAGCAGTACTTC
NA	few	TRBV30	TRBJ2-7	CAWTRGAYEQYF	TGTGCCTGGACTAGAGGTGCCTACGAGCAGTACTTC
TRBD2	few	TRBV10-3	TRBJ2-1	CAISDSLSGRGYNEQFF	TGTGCCATCAGTGATTCCCTGAGCGGGAGAGGTTACAATGAGCAGTTCTTC
TRBD1	few	TRBV29-1	TRBJ2-7	CSAESGTGDPYEQYF	TGCAGCGCTGAATCCGGGACAGGGGATCCCTACGAGCAGTACTTC
TRBD1	once	TRBV7-8	TRBJ2-5	CASSDSTGGPQETQYF	TGTGCCAGCAGCGACTCAACAGGGGGTCCCCAAGAGACCCAGTACTTC
NA	few	TRBV5-6	TRBJ2-3	CAASGRGFKDTQYF	TGTGCCGCCAGTGGGAGAGGGTTCAAAGATACGCAGTATTTT
TRBD2	many	TRBV5-5	TRBJ2-7	CASSLAGTSLEQYF	TGTGCCAGCAGCTTGGCGGGGACTAGCCTCGAGCAGTACTTC
NA	many	TRBV5-1	TRBJ2-1	CASSDLGGDEQFF	TGCGCCAGCAGCGATTTGGGGGGTGATGAGCAGTTCTTC
TRBD1	NA	TRBV5-1	TRBJ2-1	CASSLRGRGNNEQFF	TGCGCCAGCAGCTTGAGGGGCAGGGGGAACAATGAGCAGTTCTTC
NA	NA	TRBV5-1	TRBJ2-3	CASSLPLGEDTQYF	TGCGCCAGCAGCTTGCCCCTAGGGGAAGATACGCAGTATTTT
TRBD1	many	TRBV5-5	TRBJ1-1	CASSRRQGGNTEAFF	TGTGCCAGCAGCCGTAGACAGGGCGGGAACACTGAAGCTTTCTTT
NA	NA	TRBV28	TRBJ1-1	CASGLTSMHNTEAFF	TGTGCCAGCGGATTGACGAGTATGCATAACACTGAAGCTTTCTTT
TRBD2	NA	TRBV5-1	TRBJ2-1	CASSLDGTSGEFF	TGCGCCAGCAGCTTAGACGGGACTAGCGGGGAGTTCTTC
NA	few	TRBV12-3/TRBV12-4	TRBJ2-7	CASSFAGNEQYF	TGTGCCAGCAGTTTTGCGGGGAACGAGCAGTACTTC
TRBD1	few	TRBV19	TRBJ2-3	CASVSGQGTDTQYF	TGTGCCAGCGTGAGTGGACAGGGCACAGATACGCAGTATTTT
TRBD2	few	TRBV20-1	TRBJ2-1	CSARTSGRAGEQFF	TGCAGTGCTCGGACTAGCGGGAGGGCCGGCGAGCAGTTCTTC
TRBD2	NA	TRBV25-1	TRBJ2-2	CASSDPSGRTGELFF	TGTGCCAGCAGTGATCCTAGCGGGAGAACCGGGGAGCTGTTTTTT